Shown below are 13 T cell receptor beta chains from a single sample sequenced in a study of T cells in Graves' hyperthyroidism and ophthalmopathy. Amplified regions were TCR beta CDR3 sequences from RNA transcripts. Initially, a first-round RT-PCR of the TCR CDR3 employed the HTBI primer set. In TCRdb, the multiplex PCR reads were re-called with MiXCR into one record per CDR3 protein. The data hold roughly 500,000 distinct CDR3 sequences, with 40% to 55% observed a single time. The sample comprised peripheral blood or thyroid tissue (not recorded which). Receptors originate from an adult woman with Graves' disease, either hyperthyroidism or ophthalmopathy (not recorded which).

This sequence joins TRBV12-3 or TRBV12-4 and TRBJ2-7; the D is unclear. CDR3 length equals 13 residues. The V and J ends lost 3 bases and 2 bases respectively, with 8 bases between them. The CDR3: CASSFGSAYEQYF. CDR3 sequence (DNA): TGTGCCAGCAGTTTCGGCAGCGCCTACGAGCAGTACTTC.

This clonotype was counted ten times or more. This chain links TRBV20-1 with TRBJ2-5; TRBD2 matches 7 bases. V shed 0 bases, J shed 5 bases, and the junction held 15 bases outside the gene matches. Looked up from germline, CDR1 is DFQATT and CDR2 is SNEGSKA (reference sequence). The CDR3 contains 17 residues. The CDR3 region is CSARDPLRGRVGETQYF. Written as DNA, the CDR3 is TGCAGTGCTAGAGACCCTCTCCGGGGGAGGGTGGGTGAGACCCAGTACTTC.

The V and J genes are TRBV15 and TRBJ2-1; D remains unclear. Trimming left V 1 base short and J 12 bases short, with 16 bases between. CDR3 length: 14 amino acids. The V gene's germline CDR1 is LNHNV and CDR2 YYDKDF (reference sequence). This CDR3 is CATSRVSSSITQFF. CDR3 nucleotide sequence: TGTGCCACCAGCAGAGTTAGCTCCTCGATCACGCAGTTCTTC.

This clonotype appeared many times. This rearrangement joins TRBV20-1 to TRBJ1-6, with D hard to call. Germline V gene lookup returns CDR1 DFQATT and CDR2 SNEGSKA (reference sequence). CDR3 size: 14 residues. The V and J ends lost 3 bases and 5 bases respectively, with 11 bases between them. Written as DNA, the CDR3 is TGCAGTGCTAGGAACGGTCCAAATAATTCACCCCTCCACTTT. It codes for CSARNGPNNSPLHF.

This clonotype was observed a few times. The chain's CDR3 is CASSHRDRGTPGANVLTF. Here the CDR3 DNA reads TGTGCCAGCAGCCACCGGGACAGGGGCACACCTGGGGCCAACGTCCTGACTTTC. The chain carries TRBV7-3 and TRBJ2-6; 10 bases agree with TRBD1. Unmatched junction bases numbered 9, after V lost 5 bases and J lost 2 bases. The CDR3 is made up of 18 amino acids. Germline CDR1 is SGHTA and CDR2 is FQGTGA.

The chain has TRBV29-1 and TRBJ2-7; D perhaps matches TRBD2 (5 bases). Germline V gene lookup returns CDR1 SQVTM and CDR2 ANQGSEA. This CDR3 contains 13 residues. V shed 6 bases and J shed 0 bases, with 12 bases lying between them. Here the CDR3 reads CSVGLRTSYEQYF. CDR3 coding DNA: TGCAGCGTCGGACTCCGTACCTCCTACGAGCAGTACTTC.

This chain joins TRBV29-1 and TRBJ1-2, with D maybe TRBD1 (5 bases). Germline assignment: CDR1 SQVTM and CDR2 ANQGSEA. CDR3 length: 15 amino acids. Trimming cost V 4 bases and J 0 bases, with 15 bases left between them. The CDR3 bases are TGCAGCGTTGCGGTGGGGGACGGACCTAACTATGGCTACACCTTC. This encodes CSVAVGDGPNYGYTF. Combining the CDR3 with reference TRBV29-1 and TRBJ1-2 gives the whole variable domain SAVISQKPSRDICQRGTSLTIQCQVDSQVTMMFWYRQQPGQSLTLIATANQGSEATYESGFVIDKFPISRPNLTFSTLTVSNMSPEDSSIYLCSVAVGDGPNYGYTFGSGTRLTVV.

In the case of this clonotype: A much larger clone differs by one base, so this may be a read error. The chain uses TRBV6-1 and TRBJ1-1; TRBD1 might be the D (5 bases). The CDR3 sequence is 12 residues long. Germline CDR1 and CDR2: MNHNS and SASEGT. Trimming removed 2 bases at V and 12 bases at J, with 13 bases between. The CDR3: CASSERAGRSFF. CDR3 coding DNA: TGTGCCAGCAGTGAACGGGCAGGGCGATCTTTCTTT.

This clonotype was detected a few times. This chain uses TRBV10-3 with TRBJ1-5; no firm D call. The germline V gene encodes CDR1 ENHRY and CDR2 SYGVKD. With 4 bases removed from V and 0 bases from J, the gap between germline ends came to 4 bases. The length of the CDR3 is 13 residues. The CDR3 loop reads CAISVDSNQPQHF. The DNA for the CDR3 is TGTGCCATCAGTGTGGATAGCAATCAGCCCCAGCATTTT.

At least ten counts were recorded for this clonotype. The DNA of the CDR3 is TGCAGCGTTTTCGGGACTAGCGGGAGCAGTTACGAGCAGTACTTC. Amino acid sequence: CSVFGTSGSSYEQYF. The chain employs TRBV29-1 and TRBJ2-7; 14 bases match TRBD2. CDR1 is SQVTM and CDR2 is ANQGSEA in the germline V gene. Unmatched junction bases numbered 7, after V lost 5 bases and J lost 4 bases. This CDR3 has 15 residues.

The rearrangement joins TRBV24-1 to TRBJ1-2; D is unclear. Looked up from germline, CDR1 is KGHDR and CDR2 is SFDVKD. The CDR3 covers 13 residues. The germline V and J ends were trimmed by 2 bases and 8 bases, with 11 bases remaining between them. This chain's CDR3 is CATSDSVVGGYTF. Written as DNA, the CDR3 is TGTGCCACCAGTGATTCGGTAGTCGGGGGCTACACCTTC.

The V and J genes are TRBV14 and TRBJ2-5; the D gene is possibly TRBD1 (6 bases). Germline loops: CDR1 SGHDN, CDR2 FVKESK. The length of the CDR3 is 16 residues. Between the trimmed V and J ends, which lost 5 bases and 2 bases, there was a span of 18 bases. The CDR3 reads CASSFQTGEAQETQYF. CDR3 nucleotide sequence: TGTGCCAGCAGCTTCCAGACAGGTGAAGCGCAAGAGACCCAGTACTTC.

The rearrangement links TRBV6-5 to TRBJ1-1; unclear D gene. From germline, CDR1 is MNHEY and CDR2 SVGAGI. The CDR3 runs to 12 residues. Trimming stripped 6 bases from V and 3 bases from J, with 8 bases between. The CDR3 reads CASRVDDTEAFF. The CDR3 nucleotides are TGTGCCAGCAGAGTGGACGACACTGAAGCTTTCTTT.